This T cell receptor beta chain derives from a study of T cell repertoires in cytomegalovirus infection. Study background: In the study, CMV epitopes included recently identified HLA-C-restricted and well-studied HLA-B-restricted ones. The study's findings and limits: Within the response measured ex vivo, HLA-C-restricted CMV-specific TCR beta clonotypes were dominant. Cumulative frequency (of public TCR beta family members) identified carriers of CMV plus the relevant HLA.

The V gene lost 7 bases and the J gene lost 4 bases, with 5 bases spanning the gap. Germline CDR1 LNHDA, CDR2 SQIVND (reference sequence). The CDR3 is made up of 11 amino acids. In TCRdb, the reads were re-called with MiXCR into one record per CDR3 protein. The top ten hold 13% of the sample, which has more than 300,000 distinct CDR3 sequences, nearly 35% seen once. Comments on this clonotype: Its antigen is undetermined.

This sample comprised cultured PBMCs, obtained from culture after CMV antigen stimulation. The sequence came from a human donor in good health (CMV status not recorded). Some clones in this sample may be carry-over from other donors' samples. This chain uses TRBV19 with TRBJ1-5, with no clear D. This CDR3 is CASTRNQPQHF. CDR3 bases: TGTGCCAGTACTCGTAATCAGCCCCAGCATTTT.